This TCR beta chain came from a study of regulatory T cells in long-lasting Graves disease. Whole-study results and caveats: Researchers examined only peripheral blood and not thyroid tissue. Preferential use of TRBV28, TRBJ1-2 and TRBJ2-5 was seen in persistent disease.

This clonotype was observed many times. The antigen is unknown. The V segment lost 8 bases and the J segment 5 bases; nucleotides outside the gene matches: 11. The length of the CDR3 is 14 residues. The germline CDR1 and CDR2 sequences are SNHLY and FYNNEI. The sample's time point: persistent/refractory GD, antithyroid drugs over 5 years with positive TRAb. Extracted PBMC RNA gave rise to the TCR library. Graves' disease diagnosis used American Thyroid Association guidelines. To make TCR beta libraries, researchers used iRepertoire HTBI primers and Arm-PCR of CDR3 regions. Original methodology: Identification across samples found 62 TRBV and roughly 13 TRBJ segments. TCRdb used MiXCR to reprocess the multiplex PCR reads, holding one entry per CDR3 protein. It is TCRdb's table, rather than the study itself, that gives the V and J calls and clone size. The table has roughly 500,000 distinct CDR3 sequences, less than 25% seen once.

The J gene is TRBJ2-7, the V gene TRBV2; 8 bases match TRBD2. This TCR was recovered from a female donor with Graves disease. This material consisted of peripheral blood mononuclear cells (PBMCs), taken when the disease was refractory, from a patient treated with antithyroid drugs. The CDR3 reads CASRYPGTRNEQYF. The CDR3 DNA is TGTGCCAGCCGCTACCCCGGGACTAGGAACGAGCAGTACTTC. The entire variable domain, with the rest obtained from reference TRBV2 and TRBJ2-7, is as follows: EPEVTQTPSHQVTQMGQEVILRCVPISNHLYFYWYRQILGQKVEFLVSFYNNEISEKSEIFDDQFSVERPDGSNFTLKIRSTKLEDSAMYFCASRYPGTRNEQYFGPGTRLTVT.